This TCR beta chain originates from a study of blood T cell repertoires in COVID-19. Study in general: Acute-phase and convalescent COVID-19 samples originated in the United States, Italy and Spain. Sources were T cells, B-cell-depleted T cells, or PBMCs; the material itself was cDNA or gDNA.

This clone was detected a few times. Germline CDR1 is LGHNT and CDR2 is FRNRAP. Trimming removed 3 bases from V and 7 bases from J; junction bases left unmatched: 6. This CDR3 comprises 15 residues. The data were produced by immunoSEQ multiplex PCR, yet TCRdb's version contains in-frame clones alone and is incomplete. The sample yields 50,000 to 65,000 clones, 82% seen once. Source material: peripheral blood. The sequence derives from a woman aged 55-70 years with acute or convalescent COVID-19. The V gene is TRBV12-5, the J gene TRBJ2-2; TRBD1 matches at 9 bases. This CDR3 is CASGFIGQGYGELFF. The CDR3 nucleotides read TGTGCTAGTGGTTTTATAGGACAGGGGTACGGGGAGCTGTTTTTT.